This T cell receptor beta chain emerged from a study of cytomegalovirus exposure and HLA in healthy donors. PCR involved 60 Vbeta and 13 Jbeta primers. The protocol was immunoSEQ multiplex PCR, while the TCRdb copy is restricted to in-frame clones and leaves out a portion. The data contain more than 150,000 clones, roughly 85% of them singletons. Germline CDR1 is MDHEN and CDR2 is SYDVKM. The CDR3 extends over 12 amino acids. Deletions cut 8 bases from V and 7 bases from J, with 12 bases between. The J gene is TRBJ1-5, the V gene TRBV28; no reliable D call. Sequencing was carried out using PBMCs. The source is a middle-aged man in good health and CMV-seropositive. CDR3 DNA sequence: TGTGCCAGCTCTACGGGGATCCAGCCCCAGCATTTT. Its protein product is CASSTGIQPQHF. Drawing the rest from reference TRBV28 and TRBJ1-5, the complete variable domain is DVKVTQSSRYLVKRTGEKVFLECVQDMDHENMFWYRQDPGLGLRLIYFSYDVKMKEKGDIPEGYSVSREKKERFSLILESASTNQTSMYLCASSTGIQPQHFGDGTRLSIL.